Each of the 14 T cell receptor beta chains below was sequenced from the same sample in a study of T-cell reconstitution after alpha-beta-depleted transplantation in children. TCRbeta library preparation incorporated unique molecular identifiers. TCRdb analysed the PCR reads with MiXCR anew, one entry per CDR3 protein. The repertoire holds about 400,000 distinct CDR3 sequences, with about a fifth as singletons. Here the sequenced sample was PBMCs from the stem cell graft donor, taken from the stem cell graft. Receptors were obtained from a human donor who donated a stem cell graft to a child with acute myeloid leukemia.

This clonotype was seen ten or more times. The chain links TRBV5-5 to TRBJ2-7, with 9 bases aligning to TRBD1. Losses at the gene ends were 4 bases for V and 0 bases for J; bases not matched to a gene: 11. The CDR3 covers 17 residues. Per germline, CDR1 SGHKS and CDR2 YYEKEE (reference sequence). CDR3 region: CASSLRDRAFTSYEQYF. Written as DNA, the CDR3 is TGTGCCAGCAGCCTCCGGGACAGGGCCTTTACCTCCTACGAGCAGTACTTC.

CDR3 amino acids: CASSLQGTNNEQFF. Written as DNA, the CDR3 is TGCGCCAGCAGCCTACAAGGAACAAACAATGAGCAGTTCTTC. This chain uses TRBV4-1 with TRBJ2-1, with no clear D. Trimming took off 4 bases at V and 5 bases at J, with 12 bases between the two ends. Germline V gene sequence: CDR1 MGHRA, CDR2 YSYEKL. The CDR3 extends over 14 amino acids.

This rearrangement joins TRBV7-2 to TRBJ2-3; unclear D gene. The CDR3 spans 13 residues. V dropped 1 base and J dropped 4 bases, with 6 bases sitting between them. Germline V gene data show CDR1 as SGHTA and CDR2 as FQGNSA. The CDR3 nucleotides are TGTGCCAGCAGCTTAGTGGACCCAGATACGCAGTATTTT. Its protein product is CASSLVDPDTQYF.

The chain has TRBV18 and TRBJ2-1; no clear D gene. Trimming cost V 3 bases and J 10 bases, with 19 bases left between them. This CDR3 comprises 15 residues. Germline values: CDR1 KGHSH, CDR2 LQKENI. Here the CDR3 reads CASSPGWEGFGEQFF. For the CDR3, the DNA is TGTGCCAGCTCACCGGGTTGGGAAGGTTTCGGGGAGCAGTTCTTC.

This clonotype was counted at least ten times. The V gene is TRBV24-1, the J gene TRBJ2-3; D is unclear. CDR1 and CDR2 from the germline V gene are KGHDR and SFDVKD. This CDR3 is built from 17 residues. With 0 bases removed from V and 2 bases from J, the gap between germline ends came to 14 bases. The CDR3 DNA sequence: TGTGCCACCAGTGATTTGTCGGACGATGGACCCACAGATACGCAGTATTTT. This sequence encodes CATSDLSDDGPTDTQYF.

The chain has TRBV21-1 and TRBJ2-1; TRBD1 is the table's D call and was not checked against the DNA. TRBV21-1 corresponds to a pseudogene. This CDR3 comprises 14 residues. CDR3 sequence: CASSIPKGVSEQFF. CDR3 DNA sequence: TGTGCCAGCAGCATCCCGAAGGGGGTGAGTGAGCAGTTCTTC.

This clonotype was seen a few times. This chain joins TRBV20-1 and TRBJ2-7, with 9 bases fitting TRBD2. The CDR3 extends over 13 amino acids. Losses at the gene ends were 2 bases for V and 3 bases for J; bases not matched to a gene: 2. Germline CDR1 DFQATT, CDR2 SNEGSKA (reference sequence). DNA for the CDR3: TGCAGTGCTAGACTAGCGGGAAACTACGAGCAGTACTTC. Translated, it gives CSARLAGNYEQYF.

The V gene is TRBV4-2, the J gene TRBJ2-3, with a possible D match to TRBD2 (7 bases). Trimming pared 0 bases from V and 2 bases from J, leaving 15 bases between. This CDR3 has 17 residues. The germline CDR1 and CDR2 sequences are LGHNA and YNFKEQ. The CDR3 reads CASSQEGRGGTTDTQYF. CDR3 nucleotides: TGTGCCAGCAGCCAAGAGGGTCGCGGGGGCACCACAGATACGCAGTATTTT.

In this sample, this clonotype turned up a few times. This chain uses TRBV29-1 with TRBJ2-3, with D perhaps given as TRBD1 or TRBD2 (5 bases each). The length of the CDR3 is 15 residues. V lost 2 bases to trimming and J lost 2 bases, with 14 bases between them. Germline lookup yields CDR1 SQVTM and CDR2 ANQGSEA. CDR3 loop: CSVEFGRDPTDTQYF. The CDR3 nucleotides read TGCAGCGTTGAATTCGGCAGGGACCCCACAGATACGCAGTATTTT.

The chain uses TRBV5-1 and TRBJ2-7, with 8 nucleotides matching TRBD2. Trimming took 1 base from V and 6 from J; bases not matched to a gene: 6. The CDR3 sequence is 14 residues long. Germline CDR1 and CDR2: SGHRS and YFSETQ. CDR3 protein: CASSLRSGSAEQYF. CDR3 nucleotides: TGCGCCAGCAGCTTGAGGAGCGGGAGTGCCGAGCAGTACTTC.

At least ten counts were recorded for this clonotype. J is TRBJ2-7 and V is TRBV7-2; D may be TRBD2 (5 bases). This CDR3 has 13 amino acids. The germline V gene encodes CDR1 SGHTA and CDR2 FQGNSA. V shed 2 bases and J shed 2 bases, with 7 bases lying between them. DNA for the CDR3: TGTGCCAGCAGCTTAAGCGGCCCCTACGAGCAGTACTTC. Translation: CASSLSGPYEQYF.

V is TRBV12-3 or TRBV12-4 and J is TRBJ2-1; 12 nucleotides align to TRBD2. The CDR3 consists of 17 residues. The ends lost 6 bases at V and 7 bases at J; junction bases unmatched: 13. DNA for the CDR3: TGTGCCAGCAGCCTACCGGGGCTAGCGGGGGGGTGGAATGAGCAGTTCTTC. This sequence encodes CASSLPGLAGGWNEQFF.

The sample holds many counts of this clonotype. The rearrangement joins TRBV6-5 to TRBJ2-1; 9 bases are shared with TRBD1. CDR1 MNHEY and CDR2 SVGAGI come from the germline V gene. The V and J ends lost 3 bases and 5 bases, in that order; junction bases with no gene match: 8. The CDR3 loop spans 16 amino acids. CDR3 protein: CASSYYRGQGNNEQFF. The CDR3 bases are TGTGCCAGCAGTTATTACCGGGGACAGGGAAACAATGAGCAGTTCTTC.

Only a few counts were recorded for this clonotype. The chain joins TRBV15 to TRBJ2-7; TRBD1 might be the D (5 bases). Trimming took 0 bases from V and 3 from J, leaving 12 bases between them. CDR1 and CDR2 from the germline V gene are LNHNV and YYDKDF (reference sequence). The CDR3 extends over 15 amino acids. This CDR3 is CATSRDPVQGYEQYF. In DNA, the CDR3 is TGTGCCACCAGCAGAGATCCAGTGCAGGGCTACGAGCAGTACTTC.